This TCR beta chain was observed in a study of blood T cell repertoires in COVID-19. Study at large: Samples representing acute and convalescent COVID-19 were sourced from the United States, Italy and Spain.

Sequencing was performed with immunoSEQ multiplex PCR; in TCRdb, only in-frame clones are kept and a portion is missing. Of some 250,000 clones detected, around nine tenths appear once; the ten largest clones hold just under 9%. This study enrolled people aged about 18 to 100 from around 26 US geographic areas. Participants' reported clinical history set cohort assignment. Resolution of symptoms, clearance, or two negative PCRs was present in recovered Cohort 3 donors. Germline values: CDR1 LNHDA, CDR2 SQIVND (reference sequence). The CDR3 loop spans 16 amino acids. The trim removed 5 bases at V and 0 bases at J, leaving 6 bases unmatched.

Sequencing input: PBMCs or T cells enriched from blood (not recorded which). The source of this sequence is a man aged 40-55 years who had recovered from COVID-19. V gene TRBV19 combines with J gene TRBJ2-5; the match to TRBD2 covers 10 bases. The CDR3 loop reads CASSPRLAGYQETQYF. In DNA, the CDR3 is TGTGCCAGTAGTCCCAGACTAGCGGGTTACCAAGAGACCCAGTACTTC.